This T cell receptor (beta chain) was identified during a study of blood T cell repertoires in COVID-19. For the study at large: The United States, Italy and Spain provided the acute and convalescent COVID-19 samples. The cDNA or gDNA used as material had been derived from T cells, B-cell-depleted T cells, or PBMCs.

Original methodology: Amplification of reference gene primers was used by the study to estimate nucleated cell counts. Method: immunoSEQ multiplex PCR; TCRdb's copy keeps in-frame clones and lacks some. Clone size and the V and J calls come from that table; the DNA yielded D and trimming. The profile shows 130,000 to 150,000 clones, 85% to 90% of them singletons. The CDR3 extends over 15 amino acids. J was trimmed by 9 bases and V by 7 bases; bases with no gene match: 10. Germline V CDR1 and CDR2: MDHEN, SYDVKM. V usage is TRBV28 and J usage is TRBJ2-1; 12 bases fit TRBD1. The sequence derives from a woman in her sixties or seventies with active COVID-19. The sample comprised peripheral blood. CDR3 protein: CASTQAGQGAIEQFF. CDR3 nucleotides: TGTGCCAGCACCCAGGCGGGACAGGGGGCGATTGAGCAGTTCTTC.